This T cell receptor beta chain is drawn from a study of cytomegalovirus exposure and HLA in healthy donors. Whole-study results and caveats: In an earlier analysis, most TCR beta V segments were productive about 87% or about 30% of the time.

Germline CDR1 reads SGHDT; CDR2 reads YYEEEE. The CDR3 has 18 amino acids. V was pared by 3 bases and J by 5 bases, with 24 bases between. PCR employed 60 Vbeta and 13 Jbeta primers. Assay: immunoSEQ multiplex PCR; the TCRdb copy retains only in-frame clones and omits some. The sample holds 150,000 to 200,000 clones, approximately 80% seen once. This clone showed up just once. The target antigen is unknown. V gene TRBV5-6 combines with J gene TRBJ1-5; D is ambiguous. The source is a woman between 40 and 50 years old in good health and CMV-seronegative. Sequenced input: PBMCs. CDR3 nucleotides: TGTGCCAGCAGCTGGAGTGGTATCTATACCGCTGGCGATCAGCCCCAGCATTTT. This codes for CASSWSGIYTAGDQPQHF.